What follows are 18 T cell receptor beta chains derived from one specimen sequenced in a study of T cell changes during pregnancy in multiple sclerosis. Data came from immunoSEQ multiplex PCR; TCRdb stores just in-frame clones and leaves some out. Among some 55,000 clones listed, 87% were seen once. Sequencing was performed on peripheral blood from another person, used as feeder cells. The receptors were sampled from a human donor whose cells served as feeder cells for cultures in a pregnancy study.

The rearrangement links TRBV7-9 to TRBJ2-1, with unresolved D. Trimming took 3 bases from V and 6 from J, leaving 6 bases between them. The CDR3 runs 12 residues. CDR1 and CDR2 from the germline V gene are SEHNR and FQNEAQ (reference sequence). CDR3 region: CASSFLRNEQFF. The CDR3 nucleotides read TGTGCCAGCAGCTTCCTCCGCAATGAGCAGTTCTTC.

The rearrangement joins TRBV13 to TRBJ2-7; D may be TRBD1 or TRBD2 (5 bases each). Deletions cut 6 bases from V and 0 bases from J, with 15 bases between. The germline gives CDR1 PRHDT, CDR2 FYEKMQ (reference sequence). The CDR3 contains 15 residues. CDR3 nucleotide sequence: TGTGCCAGCAGTCTTTCCGGGACGGGCTCCTACGAGCAGTACTTC. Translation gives CASSLSGTGSYEQYF.

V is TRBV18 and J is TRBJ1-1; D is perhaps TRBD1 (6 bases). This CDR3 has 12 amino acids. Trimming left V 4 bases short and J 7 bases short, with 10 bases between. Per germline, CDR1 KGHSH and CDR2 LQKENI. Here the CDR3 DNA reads TGTGCCAGCTCACTGGACAGCCTTGAAGCTTTCTTT. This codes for CASSLDSLEAFF.

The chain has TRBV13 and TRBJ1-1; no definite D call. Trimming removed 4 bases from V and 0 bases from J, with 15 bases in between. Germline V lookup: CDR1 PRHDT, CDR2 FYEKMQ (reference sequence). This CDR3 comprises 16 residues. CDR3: CASSSRRRDMNTEAFF. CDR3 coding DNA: TGTGCCAGCAGCTCAAGAAGGCGGGATATGAACACTGAAGCTTTCTTT. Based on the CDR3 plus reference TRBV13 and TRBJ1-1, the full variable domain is AAGVIQSPRHLIKEKRETATLKCYPIPRHDTVYWYQQGPGQDPQFLISFYEKMQSDKGSIPDRFSAQQFSDYHSELNMSSLELGDSALYFCASSSRRRDMNTEAFFGQGTRLTVV.

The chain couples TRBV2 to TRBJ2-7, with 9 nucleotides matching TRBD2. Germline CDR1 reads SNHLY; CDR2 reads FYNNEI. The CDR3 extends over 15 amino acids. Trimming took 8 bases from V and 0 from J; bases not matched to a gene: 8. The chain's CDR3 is CASGLASGASYEQYF. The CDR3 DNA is TGTGCCAGCGGACTAGCGAGTGGGGCCTCCTACGAGCAGTACTTC.

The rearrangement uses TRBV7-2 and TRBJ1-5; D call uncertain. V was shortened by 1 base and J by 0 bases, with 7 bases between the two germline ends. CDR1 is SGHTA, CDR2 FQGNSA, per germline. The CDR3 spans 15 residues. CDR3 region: CASSLVVRSNQPQHF. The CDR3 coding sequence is TGTGCCAGCAGCTTAGTCGTGCGTAGCAATCAGCCCCAGCATTTT.

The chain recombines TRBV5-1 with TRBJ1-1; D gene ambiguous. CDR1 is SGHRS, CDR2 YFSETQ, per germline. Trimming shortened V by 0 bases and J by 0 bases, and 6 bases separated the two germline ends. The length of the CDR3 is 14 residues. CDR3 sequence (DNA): TGCGCCAGCAGCTTGGCCCGGATGAACACTGAAGCTTTCTTT. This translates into CASSLARMNTEAFF.

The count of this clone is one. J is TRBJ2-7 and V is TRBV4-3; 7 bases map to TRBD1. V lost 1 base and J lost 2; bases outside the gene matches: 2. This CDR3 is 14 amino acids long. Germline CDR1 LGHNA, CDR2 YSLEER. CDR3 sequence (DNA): TGCGCCAGCAGCCAAGGCAGGGGGACCTACGAGCAGTACTTC. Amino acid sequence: CASSQGRGTYEQYF.

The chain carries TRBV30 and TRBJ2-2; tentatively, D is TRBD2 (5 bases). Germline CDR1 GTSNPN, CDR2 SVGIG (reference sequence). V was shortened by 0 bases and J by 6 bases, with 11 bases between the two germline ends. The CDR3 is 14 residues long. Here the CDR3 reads CAWSVDYYSGELFF. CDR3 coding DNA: TGTGCCTGGAGTGTTGACTATTATTCCGGGGAGCTGTTTTTT.

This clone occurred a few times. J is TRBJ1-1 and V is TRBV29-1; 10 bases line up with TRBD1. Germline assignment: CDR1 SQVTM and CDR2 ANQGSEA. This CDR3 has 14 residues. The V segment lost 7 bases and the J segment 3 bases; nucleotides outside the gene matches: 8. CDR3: CSALDRGRDTEAFF. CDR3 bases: TGCAGCGCCCTCGACAGGGGGCGGGACACTGAAGCTTTCTTT.

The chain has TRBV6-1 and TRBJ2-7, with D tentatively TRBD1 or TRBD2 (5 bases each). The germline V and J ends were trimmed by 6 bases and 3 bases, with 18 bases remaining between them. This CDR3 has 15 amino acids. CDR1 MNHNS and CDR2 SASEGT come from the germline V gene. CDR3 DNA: TGTGCCAGCAGCCAGGGAGTAGATAGGGTCTACGAGCAGTACTTC. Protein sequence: CASSQGVDRVYEQYF.

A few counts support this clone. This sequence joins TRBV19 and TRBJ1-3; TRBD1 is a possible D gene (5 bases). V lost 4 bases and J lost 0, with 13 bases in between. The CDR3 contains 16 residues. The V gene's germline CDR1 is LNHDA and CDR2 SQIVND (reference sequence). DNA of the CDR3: TGTGCCAGTAGTAGCTTGGGACGGAGCTCTGGAAACACCATATATTTT. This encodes CASSSLGRSSGNTIYF.

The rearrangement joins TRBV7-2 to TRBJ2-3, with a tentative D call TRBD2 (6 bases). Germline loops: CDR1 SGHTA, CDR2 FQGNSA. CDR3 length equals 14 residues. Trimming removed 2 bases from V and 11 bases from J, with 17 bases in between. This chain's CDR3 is CASSLLSSAEGQYF. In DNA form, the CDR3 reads TGTGCCAGCAGCTTACTCTCTAGCGCTGAGGGGCAGTATTTT.

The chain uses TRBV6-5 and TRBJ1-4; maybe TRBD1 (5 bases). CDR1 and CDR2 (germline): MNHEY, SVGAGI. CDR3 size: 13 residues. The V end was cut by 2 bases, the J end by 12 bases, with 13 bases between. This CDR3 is CASSYDRSRELFF. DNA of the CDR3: TGTGCCAGCAGTTACGACAGAAGTAGGGAACTGTTTTTT.

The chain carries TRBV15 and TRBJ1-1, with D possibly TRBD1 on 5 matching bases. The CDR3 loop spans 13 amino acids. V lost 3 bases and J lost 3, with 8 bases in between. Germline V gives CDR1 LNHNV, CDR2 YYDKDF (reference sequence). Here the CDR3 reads CATSSDSYTEAFF. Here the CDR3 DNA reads TGTGCCACCAGCAGTGACAGTTACACTGAAGCTTTCTTT. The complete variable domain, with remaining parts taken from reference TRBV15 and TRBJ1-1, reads DAMVIQNPRYQVTQFGKPVTLSCSQTLNHNVMYWYQQKSSQAPKLLFHYYDKDFNNEADTPDNFQSRRPNTSFCFLDIRSPGLGDTAMYLCATSSDSYTEAFFGQGTRLTVV.

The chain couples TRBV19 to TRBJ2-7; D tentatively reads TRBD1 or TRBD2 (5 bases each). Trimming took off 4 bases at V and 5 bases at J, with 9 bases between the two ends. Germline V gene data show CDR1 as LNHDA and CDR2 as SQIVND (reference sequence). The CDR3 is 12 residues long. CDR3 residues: CASSTRDHEQYF. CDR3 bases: TGTGCCAGTAGTACCAGGGACCACGAGCAGTACTTC.

The chain's CDR3 is CASRRSGGSYEQYF. For the CDR3, the DNA is TGTGCCAGCAGACGTTCGGGGGGTTCCTACGAGCAGTACTTC. The V call is TRBV5-4, the J call TRBJ2-7; 7 bases map to TRBD2. The CDR3 has 14 amino acids. Germline V gene lookup returns CDR1 SGHNT and CDR2 YYREEE (reference sequence). V gave up 5 bases and J gave up 1 base; unmatched junction bases: 6.

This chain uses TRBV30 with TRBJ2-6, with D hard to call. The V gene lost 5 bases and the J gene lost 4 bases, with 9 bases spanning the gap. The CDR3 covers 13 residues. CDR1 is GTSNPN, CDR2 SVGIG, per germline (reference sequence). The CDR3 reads CAWSGGGANVLTF. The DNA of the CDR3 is TGTGCCTGGTCTGGCGGAGGGGCCAACGTCCTGACTTTC.